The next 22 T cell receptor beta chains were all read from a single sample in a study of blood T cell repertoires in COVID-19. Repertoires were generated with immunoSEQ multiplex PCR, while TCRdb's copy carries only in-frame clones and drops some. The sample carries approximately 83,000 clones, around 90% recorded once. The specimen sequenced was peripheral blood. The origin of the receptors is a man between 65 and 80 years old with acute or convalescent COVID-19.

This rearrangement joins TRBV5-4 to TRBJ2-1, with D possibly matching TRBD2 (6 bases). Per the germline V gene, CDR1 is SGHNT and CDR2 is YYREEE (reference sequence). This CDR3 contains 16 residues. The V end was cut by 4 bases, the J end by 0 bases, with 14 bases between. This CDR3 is CASSRFHGGSYNEQFF. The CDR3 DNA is TGTGCCAGCAGCCGTTTTCACGGGGGCTCCTACAATGAGCAGTTCTTC.

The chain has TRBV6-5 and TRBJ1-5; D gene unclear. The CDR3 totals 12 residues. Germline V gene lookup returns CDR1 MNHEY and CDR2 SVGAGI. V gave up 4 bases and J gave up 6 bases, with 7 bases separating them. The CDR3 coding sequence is TGTGCCAGCAGTTCCCCGGGTCAGCCCCAGCATTTT. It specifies CASSSPGQPQHF.

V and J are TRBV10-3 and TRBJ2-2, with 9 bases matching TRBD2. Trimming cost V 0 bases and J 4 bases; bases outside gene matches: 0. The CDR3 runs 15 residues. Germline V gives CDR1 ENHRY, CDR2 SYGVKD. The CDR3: CAISESSGSTGELFF. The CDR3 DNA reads TGTGCCATCAGTGAGTCTAGCGGGAGCACCGGGGAGCTGTTTTTT.

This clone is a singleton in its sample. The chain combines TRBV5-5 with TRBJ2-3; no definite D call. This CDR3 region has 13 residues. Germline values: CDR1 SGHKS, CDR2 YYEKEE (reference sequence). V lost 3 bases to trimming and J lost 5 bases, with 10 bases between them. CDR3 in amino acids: CASSSTGRDTQYF. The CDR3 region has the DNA TGTGCCAGCAGCTCCACGGGTCGAGATACGCAGTATTTT.

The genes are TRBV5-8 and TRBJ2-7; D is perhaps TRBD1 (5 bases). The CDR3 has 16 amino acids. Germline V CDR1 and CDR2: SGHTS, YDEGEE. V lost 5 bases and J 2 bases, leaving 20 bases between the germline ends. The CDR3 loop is CASRGRDDLSAYEQYF. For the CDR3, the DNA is TGTGCCAGCAGGGGGCGAGACGACCTTTCAGCCTACGAGCAGTACTTC. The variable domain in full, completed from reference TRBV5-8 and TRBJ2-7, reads EAGVTQSPTHLIKTRGQQATLRCSPISGHTSVYWYQQALGLGLQFLLWYDEGEERNRGNFPPRFSGRQFPNYSSELNVNALELEDSALYLCASRGRDDLSAYEQYFGPGTRLTVT.

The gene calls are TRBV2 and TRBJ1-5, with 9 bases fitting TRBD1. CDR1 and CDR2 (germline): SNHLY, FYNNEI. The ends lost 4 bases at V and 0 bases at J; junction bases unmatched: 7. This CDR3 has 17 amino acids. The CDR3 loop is CASSGLGQGFSNQPQHF. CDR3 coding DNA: TGTGCCAGCAGTGGGTTGGGACAGGGTTTTAGCAATCAGCCCCAGCATTTT.

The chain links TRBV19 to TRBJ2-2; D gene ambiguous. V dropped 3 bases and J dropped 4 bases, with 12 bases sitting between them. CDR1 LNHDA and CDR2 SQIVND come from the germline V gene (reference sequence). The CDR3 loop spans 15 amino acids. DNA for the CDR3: TGTGCCAGTAGTATGACGCGACGGAGCACCGGGGAGCTGTTTTTT. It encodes CASSMTRRSTGELFF.

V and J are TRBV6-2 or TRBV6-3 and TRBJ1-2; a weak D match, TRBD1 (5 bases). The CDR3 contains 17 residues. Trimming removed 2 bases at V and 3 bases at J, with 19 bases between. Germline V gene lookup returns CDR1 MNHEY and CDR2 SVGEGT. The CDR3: CASSYAAGTRLDYGYTF. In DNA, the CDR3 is TGTGCCAGCAGTTACGCAGCAGGGACCCGACTAGACTATGGCTACACCTTC.

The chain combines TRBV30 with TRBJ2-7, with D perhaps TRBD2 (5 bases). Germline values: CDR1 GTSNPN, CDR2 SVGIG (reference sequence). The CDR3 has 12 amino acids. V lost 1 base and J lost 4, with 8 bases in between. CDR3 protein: CAWSGTPYEQYF. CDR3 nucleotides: TGTGCCTGGAGTGGGACTCCATACGAGCAGTACTTC.

The CDR3 nucleotides read TGTGCCAGCAGCCAAGACAAAGGGAGCATCTCCTACAATGAGCAGTTCTTC. This encodes CASSQDKGSISYNEQFF. This chain connects TRBV14 to TRBJ2-1, with D maybe TRBD2 (5 bases). V was pared by 0 bases and J by 0 bases, with 12 bases between. CDR1 and CDR2 (germline): SGHDN, FVKESK. This CDR3 has 17 amino acids.

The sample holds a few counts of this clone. CDR3 residues: CASSVEAGLGGDTIYF. The CDR3 DNA sequence: TGTGCCAGCAGCGTAGAGGCGGGCTTGGGAGGGGACACCATATATTTT. The chain employs TRBV9 and TRBJ1-3; weak D call: TRBD1 (5 bases). Germline V gene lookup returns CDR1 SGDLS and CDR2 YYNGEE. The V end was cut by 0 bases, the J end by 8 bases, with 18 bases between. The CDR3 extends over 16 amino acids.

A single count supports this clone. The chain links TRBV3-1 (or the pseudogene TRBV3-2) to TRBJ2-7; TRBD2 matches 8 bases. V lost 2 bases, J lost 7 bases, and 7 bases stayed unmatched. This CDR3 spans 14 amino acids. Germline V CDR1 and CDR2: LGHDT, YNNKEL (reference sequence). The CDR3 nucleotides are TGTGCCAGCAGCCAAATAGCGGGACCTGGGGAGCAGTACTTC. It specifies CASSQIAGPGEQYF.

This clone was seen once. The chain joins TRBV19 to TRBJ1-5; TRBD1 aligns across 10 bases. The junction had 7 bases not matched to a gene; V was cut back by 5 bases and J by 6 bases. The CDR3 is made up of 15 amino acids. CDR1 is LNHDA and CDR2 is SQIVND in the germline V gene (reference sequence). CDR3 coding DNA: TGTGCCAGTAGTCCGGGACAGGGGAAGGGTCAGCCCCAGCATTTT. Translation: CASSPGQGKGQPQHF.

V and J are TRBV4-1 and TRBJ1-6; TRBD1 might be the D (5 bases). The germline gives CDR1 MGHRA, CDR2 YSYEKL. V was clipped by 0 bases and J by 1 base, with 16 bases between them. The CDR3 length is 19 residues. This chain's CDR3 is CASSQDFLRGQSYNSPLHF. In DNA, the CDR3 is TGCGCCAGCAGCCAAGATTTTTTGCGGGGCCAATCCTATAATTCACCCCTCCACTTT.

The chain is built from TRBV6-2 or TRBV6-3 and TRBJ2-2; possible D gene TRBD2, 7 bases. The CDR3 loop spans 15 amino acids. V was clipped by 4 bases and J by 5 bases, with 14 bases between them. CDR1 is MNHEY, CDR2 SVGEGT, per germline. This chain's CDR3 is CASSFGGGGTGELFF. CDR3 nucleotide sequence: TGTGCCAGCAGTTTCGGCGGGGGCGGGACCGGGGAGCTGTTTTTT.

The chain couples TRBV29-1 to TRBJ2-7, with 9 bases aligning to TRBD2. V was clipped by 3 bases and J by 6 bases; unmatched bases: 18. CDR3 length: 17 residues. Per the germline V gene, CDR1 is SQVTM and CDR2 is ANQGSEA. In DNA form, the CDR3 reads TGCAGCGTTGAGGGGTCCGGACCAGGACTAGCGTTCTCCGAGCAGTACTTC. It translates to CSVEGSGPGLAFSEQYF.

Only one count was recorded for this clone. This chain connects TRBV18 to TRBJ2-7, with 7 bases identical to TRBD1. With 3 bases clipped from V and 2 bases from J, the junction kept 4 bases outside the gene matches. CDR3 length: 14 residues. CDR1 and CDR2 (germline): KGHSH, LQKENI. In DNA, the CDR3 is TGTGCCAGCTCACCCTCCCAGGGGGCCTACGAGCAGTACTTC. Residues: CASSPSQGAYEQYF.

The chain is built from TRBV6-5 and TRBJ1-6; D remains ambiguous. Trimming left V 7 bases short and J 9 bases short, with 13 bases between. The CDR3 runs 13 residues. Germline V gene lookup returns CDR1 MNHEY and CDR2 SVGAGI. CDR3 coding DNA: TGTGCCAGCACCTCTAGACCGACTTCACCCCTCCACTTT. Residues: CASTSRPTSPLHF.

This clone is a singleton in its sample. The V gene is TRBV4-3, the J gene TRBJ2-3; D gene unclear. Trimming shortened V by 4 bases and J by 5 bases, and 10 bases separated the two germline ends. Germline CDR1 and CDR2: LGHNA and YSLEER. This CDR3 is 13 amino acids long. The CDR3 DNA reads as TGCGCCAGCAGCCCCCGCAGTGGAGATACGCAGTATTTT. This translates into CASSPRSGDTQYF.

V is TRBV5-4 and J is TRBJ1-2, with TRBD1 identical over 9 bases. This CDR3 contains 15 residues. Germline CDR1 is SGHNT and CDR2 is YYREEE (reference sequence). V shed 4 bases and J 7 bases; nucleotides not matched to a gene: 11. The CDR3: CASSISNRDRAGYTF. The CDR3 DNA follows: TGTGCCAGCAGCATATCAAACCGGGACAGGGCTGGCTACACCTTC.

CDR3 region: CASSLNQGAGTGELFF. CDR3 bases: TGTGCCAGCAGCTTAAACCAGGGGGCCGGCACCGGGGAGCTGTTTTTT. The chain uses TRBV7-6 and TRBJ2-2; 8 nucleotides line up with TRBD1. Trimming cost V 2 bases and J 4 bases; bases outside gene matches: 6. Germline V gene data show CDR1 as SGHVS and CDR2 as FNYEAQ. The CDR3 sequence is 16 residues long. Full variable domain (rest looked up from reference TRBV7-6 and TRBJ2-2): GAGVSQSPRYKVTKRGQDVALRCDPISGHVSLYWYRQALGQGPEFLTYFNYEAQQDKSGLPNDRFSAERPEGSISTLTIQRTEQRDSAMYRCASSLNQGAGTGELFFGEGSRLTVL.

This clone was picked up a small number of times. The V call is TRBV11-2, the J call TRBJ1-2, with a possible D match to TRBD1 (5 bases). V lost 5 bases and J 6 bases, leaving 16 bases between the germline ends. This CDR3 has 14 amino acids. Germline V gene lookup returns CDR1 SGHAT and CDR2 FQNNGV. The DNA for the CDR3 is TGTGCCAGCAGCCCCGCGGTCGCAGGGCATGGCTACACCTTC. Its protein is CASSPAVAGHGYTF.